A selection of T cell receptor beta chains follows, all from one sample in a study of CD8 T cells in Susac syndrome. TCRdb re-called the immunoSEQ multiplex PCR reads through MiXCR, storing one row per CDR3 protein. This table holds a few hundred thousand distinct CDR3 sequences, roughly 95% found once. Sequenced sample: CD4+ T cells from PBMCs. These receptors were taken from a human donor with multiple sclerosis. Each CDR3 is given with its conserved first and last residue. Each record gives: J gene, clone size, V gene, CDR3 protein. Some rows have no size entry. The others give once, few or many, or a class for an expanded clone.

J: TRBJ1-2; size: .; V: TRBV7-9; CDR3: CASRQGADYYGYTF
J: TRBJ2-7; size: .; V: TRBV30; CDR3: CAWGQNHEQYF
J: TRBJ2-5; size: .; V: TRBV10-3; CDR3: CAISESLLTEQETQYF
J: TRBJ2-5; size: .; V: TRBV12-3/TRBV12-4; CDR3: CATSIREETQYF
J: TRBJ1-4; size: .; V: TRBV9; CDR3: CASSVDWTNEKLFF
J: TRBJ2-2; size: .; V: TRBV3-1; CDR3: CASSQAGLAGNTGELFF
J: TRBJ2-7; size: .; V: TRBV7-8; CDR3: CASSWGTGGYEQYF
J: TRBJ2-1; size: .; V: TRBV12-3/TRBV12-4; CDR3: CASSLRGEWGEQFF
J: TRBJ2-2; size: .; V: TRBV9; CDR3: CASSVVRSTNTGELFF
J: TRBJ2-7; size: .; V: TRBV20-1; CDR3: CSARDRIYEQYF
J: TRBJ2-1; size: .; V: TRBV20-1; CDR3: CSAPPTSGSYNEQFF
J: TRBJ1-1; size: .; V: TRBV25-1; CDR3: CASSGTPTGHRPRSGRTEAFF
J: TRBJ2-5; size: .; V: TRBV30; CDR3: CAWSGTDLQETQYF
J: TRBJ1-2; size: .; V: TRBV5-1; CDR3: CASSLVGDYGYTF
J: TRBJ1-6; size: .; V: TRBV19; CDR3: CASSPRDRADNSPLHF
J: TRBJ1-5; size: .; V: TRBV6-1; CDR3: CASSEGVPRNQPQHF
J: TRBJ1-6; size: .; V: TRBV30; CDR3: CAWKADGNSPLHF
J: TRBJ2-6; size: .; V: TRBV12-3/TRBV12-4; CDR3: CASRLGNSGANVLTF
J: TRBJ2-3; size: .; V: TRBV27; CDR3: CASSPAERTDTQYF
J: TRBJ1-1; size: once; V: TRBV29-1; CDR3: CSVGRMGNTEAFF
J: TRBJ1-4; size: .; V: TRBV5-4; CDR3: CASSSGARQDLFF
J: TRBJ1-6; size: .; V: TRBV19; CDR3: CASRNLGQPERRSPLHF
J: TRBJ1-5; size: .; V: TRBV12-3/TRBV12-4; CDR3: CASSFQGRKQPQHF
J: TRBJ2-1; size: .; V: TRBV2; CDR3: CASTPSGLLGNEQFF
J: TRBJ2-1; size: .; V: TRBV19; CDR3: CASSIELADLSYNEQFF